The entry that follows covers one T cell receptor (beta chain) sequence. Authors' analysis steps: Reference gene primer amplification yielded estimated nucleated cell counts. TCRdb's copy holds only in-frame clones and misses some; the assay was immunoSEQ multiplex PCR. Clone size and V and J calls were adopted from that table, with D and trimming inferred from the DNA. Of around 160,000 clones listed, 80% to 90% were seen once; the top ten hold 6.5% to 9.5%. CDR3 size: 13 residues. Trimming removed 0 bases from V and 1 base from J, with 4 bases in between. CDR1 SGHRS and CDR2 YFSETQ come from the germline V gene. These data come from a study of blood T cell repertoires in COVID-19.

The TCR comes from a woman aged 55-69 years with COVID-19, enrolled during active disease. Sequencing was carried out using peripheral blood. The gene calls are TRBV5-1 and TRBJ1-2; D gene unclear. The CDR3 reads CASSLALNYGYTF. The CDR3 nucleotides read TGCGCCAGCAGCTTGGCTCTTAACTATGGCTACACCTTC.